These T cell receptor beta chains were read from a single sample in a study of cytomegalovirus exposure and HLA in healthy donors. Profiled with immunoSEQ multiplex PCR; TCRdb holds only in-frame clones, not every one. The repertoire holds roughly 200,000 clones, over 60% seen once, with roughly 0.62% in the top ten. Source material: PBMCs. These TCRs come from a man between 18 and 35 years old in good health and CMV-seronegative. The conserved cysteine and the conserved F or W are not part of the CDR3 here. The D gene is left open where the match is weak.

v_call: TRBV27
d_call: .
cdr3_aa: ASSLRSHNQPQH

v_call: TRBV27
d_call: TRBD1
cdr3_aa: ASSSTGVDQF

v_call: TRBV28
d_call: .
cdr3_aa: ASSFHTAGTDTQY

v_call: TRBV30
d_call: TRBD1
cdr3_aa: AWRWDRGRKETQY

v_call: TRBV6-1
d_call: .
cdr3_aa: ASSAGGAGDYEKLF

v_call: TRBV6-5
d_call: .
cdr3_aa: ASSYSHYSNQPQH

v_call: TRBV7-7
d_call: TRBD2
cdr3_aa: ASSLGTSADTQY

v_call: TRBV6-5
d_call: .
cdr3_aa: ASRPQTGDPYGYT

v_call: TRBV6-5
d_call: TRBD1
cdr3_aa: ASRPLQGNYGYT

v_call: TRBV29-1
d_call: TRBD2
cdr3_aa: SVKLAGGQETQY

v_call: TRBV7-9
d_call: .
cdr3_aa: ASSAHRAPVGYEQY

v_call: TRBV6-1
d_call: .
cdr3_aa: ASSEATIRVSGNTIY

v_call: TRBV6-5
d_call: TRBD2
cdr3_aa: ASSYSSGDPYEQY

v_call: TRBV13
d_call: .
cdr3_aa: ASSLDFTGIGTEAF

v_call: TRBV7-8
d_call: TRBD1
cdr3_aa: ASSPTEQTGSETQY

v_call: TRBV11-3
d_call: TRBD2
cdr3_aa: ASSLGLAGGGEQY

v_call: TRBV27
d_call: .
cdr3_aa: ASSRGHSFTDTQY

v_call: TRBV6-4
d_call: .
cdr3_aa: ASSDRGDTGELF

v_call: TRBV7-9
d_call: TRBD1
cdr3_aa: ASRSGTATPYEQY

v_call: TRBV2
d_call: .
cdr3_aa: ASSGQPNRNTEAF

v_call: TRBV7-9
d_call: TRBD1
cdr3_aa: ASSSGQGFYNEQF

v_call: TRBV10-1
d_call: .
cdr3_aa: ASSEMGATYEQY

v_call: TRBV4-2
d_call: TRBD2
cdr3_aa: ASSQGLAASYEQY

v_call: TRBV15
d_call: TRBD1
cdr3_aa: ATSTERRVRRGHLGETQY

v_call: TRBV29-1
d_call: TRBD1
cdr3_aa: SVGQGNTEAF

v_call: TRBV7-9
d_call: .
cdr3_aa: ASSLNSNTEAF

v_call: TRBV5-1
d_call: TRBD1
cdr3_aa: ASAYRTGQGDYEQY

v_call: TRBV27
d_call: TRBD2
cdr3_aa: ASSPGLAGGEQY

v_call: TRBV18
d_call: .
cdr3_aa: ASSPRGLADTQY

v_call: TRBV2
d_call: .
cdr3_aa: ASRVIGSYEQY

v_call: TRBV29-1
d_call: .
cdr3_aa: SVEGGGSSYNEQF

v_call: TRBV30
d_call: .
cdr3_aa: AWSITPVREKLF

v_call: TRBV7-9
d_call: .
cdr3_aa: ASSQQGSGYQETQY

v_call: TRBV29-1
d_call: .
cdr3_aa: SGSERLYNEQF

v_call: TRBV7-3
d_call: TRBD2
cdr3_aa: ASSLKGTSGFNEQF

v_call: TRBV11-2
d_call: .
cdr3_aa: ASSGWGGIPIEQY

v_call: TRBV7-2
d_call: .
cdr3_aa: ASSLDRFNTEAF

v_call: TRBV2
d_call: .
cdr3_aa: ASTNGQILWWYT

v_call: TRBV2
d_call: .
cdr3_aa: AGSINLRGEQY

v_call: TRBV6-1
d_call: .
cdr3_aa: ASSSHRIANTEAF

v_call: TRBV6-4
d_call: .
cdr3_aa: ASSDSDTNEAF

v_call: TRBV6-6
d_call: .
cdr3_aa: ASLARAYSGNTIY

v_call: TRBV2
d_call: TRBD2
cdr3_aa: ASRVAGVYNEQF

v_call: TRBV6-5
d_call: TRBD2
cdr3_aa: ASSYELAGANEQF

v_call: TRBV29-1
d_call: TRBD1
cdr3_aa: SVPDRGYNEQF

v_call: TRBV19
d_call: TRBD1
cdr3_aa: ASSDALPGQGDSSGNTIY

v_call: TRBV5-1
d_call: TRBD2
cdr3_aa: ASALREGLNEQY

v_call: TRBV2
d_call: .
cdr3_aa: ASSGLVGS

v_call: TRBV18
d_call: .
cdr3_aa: ASSPSAGRGYGYT

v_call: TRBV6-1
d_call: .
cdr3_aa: ASSRKESGELF

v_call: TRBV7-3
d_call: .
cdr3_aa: ASSPGGALGADTQY

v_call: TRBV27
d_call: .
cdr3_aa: ASSLSGTQSTDTQY